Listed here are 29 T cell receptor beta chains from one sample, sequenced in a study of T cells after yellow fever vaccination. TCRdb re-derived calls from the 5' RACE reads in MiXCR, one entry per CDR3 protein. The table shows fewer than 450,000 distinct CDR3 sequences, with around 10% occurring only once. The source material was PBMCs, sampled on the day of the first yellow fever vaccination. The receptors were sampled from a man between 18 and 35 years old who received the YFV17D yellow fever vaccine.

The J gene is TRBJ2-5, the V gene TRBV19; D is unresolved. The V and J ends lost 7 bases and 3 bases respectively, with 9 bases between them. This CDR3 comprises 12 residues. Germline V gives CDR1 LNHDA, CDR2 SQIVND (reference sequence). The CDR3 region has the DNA TGTGCCAGTACGAGAGAGGAAGAGACCCAGTACTTC. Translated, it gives CASTREEETQYF.

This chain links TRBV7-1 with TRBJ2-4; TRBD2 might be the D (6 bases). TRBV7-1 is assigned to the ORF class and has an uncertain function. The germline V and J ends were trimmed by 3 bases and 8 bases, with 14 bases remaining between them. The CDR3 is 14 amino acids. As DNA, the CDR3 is TGTGCCAGCAGCTCGGGAGGCGTAGTGGACATTCAGTACTTC. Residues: CASSSGGVVDIQYF.

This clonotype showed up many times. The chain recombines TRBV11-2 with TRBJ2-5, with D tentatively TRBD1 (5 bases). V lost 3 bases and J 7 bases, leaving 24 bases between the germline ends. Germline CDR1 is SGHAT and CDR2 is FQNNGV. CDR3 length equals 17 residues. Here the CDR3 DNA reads TGTGCCAGCAGCTTGGGAAGGGGCAGACAAGAGTATGGGACCCAGTACTTC. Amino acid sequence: CASSLGRGRQEYGTQYF.

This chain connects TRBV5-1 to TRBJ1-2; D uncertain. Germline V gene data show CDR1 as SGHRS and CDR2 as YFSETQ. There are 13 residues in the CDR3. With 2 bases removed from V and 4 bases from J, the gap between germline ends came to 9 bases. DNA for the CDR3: TGCGCCAGCAGCTTCATTGGCACCTATGGCTACACCTTC. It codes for CASSFIGTYGYTF.

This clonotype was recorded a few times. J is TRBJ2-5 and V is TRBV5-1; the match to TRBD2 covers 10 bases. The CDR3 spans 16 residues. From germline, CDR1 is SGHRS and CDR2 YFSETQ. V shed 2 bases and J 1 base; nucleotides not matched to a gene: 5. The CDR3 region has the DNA TGCGCCAGCAGCTTCCTAGCGGGGGCTCTCCAAGAGACCCAGTACTTC. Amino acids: CASSFLAGALQETQYF.

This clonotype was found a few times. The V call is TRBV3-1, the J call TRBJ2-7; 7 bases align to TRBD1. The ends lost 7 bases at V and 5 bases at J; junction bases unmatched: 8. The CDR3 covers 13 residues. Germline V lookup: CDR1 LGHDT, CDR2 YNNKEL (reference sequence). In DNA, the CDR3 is TGTGCCAGCACCAGACAGGGAATCGACGAGCAGTACTTC. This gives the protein CASTRQGIDEQYF.

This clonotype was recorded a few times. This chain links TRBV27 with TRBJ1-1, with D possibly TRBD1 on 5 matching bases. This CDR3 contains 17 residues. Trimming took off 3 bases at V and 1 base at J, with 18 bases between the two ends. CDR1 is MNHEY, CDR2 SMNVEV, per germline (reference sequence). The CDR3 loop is CASSFLPRQQGNTEAFF. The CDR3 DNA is TGTGCCAGCAGTTTCCTCCCGCGGCAGCAGGGGAACACTGAAGCTTTCTTT.

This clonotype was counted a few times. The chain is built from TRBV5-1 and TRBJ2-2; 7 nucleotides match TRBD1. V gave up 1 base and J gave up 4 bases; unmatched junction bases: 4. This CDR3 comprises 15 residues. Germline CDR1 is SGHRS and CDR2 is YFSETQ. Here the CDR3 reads CASSLSRDSTGELFF. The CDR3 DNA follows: TGCGCCAGCAGCTTGTCCCGGGACAGCACCGGGGAGCTGTTTTTT.

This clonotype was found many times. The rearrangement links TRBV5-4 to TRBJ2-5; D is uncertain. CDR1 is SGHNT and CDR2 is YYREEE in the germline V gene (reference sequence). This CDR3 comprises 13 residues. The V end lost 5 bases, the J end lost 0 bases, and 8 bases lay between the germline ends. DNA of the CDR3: TGTGCCAGCAGGGCTGGGAACCAAGAGACCCAGTACTTC. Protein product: CASRAGNQETQYF. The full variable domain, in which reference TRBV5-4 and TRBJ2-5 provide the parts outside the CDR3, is ETGVTQSPTHLIKTRGQQVTLRCSSQSGHNTVSWYQQALGQGPQFIFQYYREEENGRGNFPPRFSGLQFPNYSSELNVNALELDDSALYLCASRAGNQETQYFGPGTRLLVL.

The CDR3 reads CASSLARSREKLFF. The CDR3 DNA reads TGTGCCAGCAGCTTAGCGAGGTCGCGGGAAAAACTGTTTTTT. The rearrangement uses TRBV7-2 and TRBJ1-4; the D is unclear. From germline, CDR1 is SGHTA and CDR2 FQGNSA. The length of the CDR3 is 14 residues. V was pared by 0 bases and J by 8 bases, with 10 bases between.

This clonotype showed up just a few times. The CDR3 is CASSLQLAGSYEQYF. The DNA for the CDR3 is TGTGCCAGTAGTTTACAGCTAGCGGGGTCCTACGAGCAGTACTTC. The chain is built from TRBV19 and TRBJ2-7; 9 bases are shared with TRBD2. The CDR3 has 15 amino acids. V dropped 5 bases and J dropped 1; count of bases not matched to a gene: 6. Germline lookup yields CDR1 LNHDA and CDR2 SQIVND (reference sequence).

The CDR3 nucleotides read TGCAGTGCTAGCCCCACTAGCGGGGCGCGCAATGAGCAGTTCTTC. It translates to CSASPTSGARNEQFF. This chain connects TRBV20-1 to TRBJ2-1; 10 bases fit TRBD2. The ends lost 3 bases at V and 6 bases at J; junction bases unmatched: 8. The CDR3 length is 15 residues. Looked up from germline, CDR1 is DFQATT and CDR2 is SNEGSKA (reference sequence).

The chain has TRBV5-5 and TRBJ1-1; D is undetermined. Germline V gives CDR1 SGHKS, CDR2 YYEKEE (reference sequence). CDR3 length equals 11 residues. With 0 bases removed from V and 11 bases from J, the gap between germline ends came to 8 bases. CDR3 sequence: CASSLDIVAFF. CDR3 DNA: TGTGCCAGCAGCTTGGACATCGTGGCTTTCTTT. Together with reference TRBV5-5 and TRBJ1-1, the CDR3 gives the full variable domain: DAGVTQSPTHLIKTRGQQVTLRCSPISGHKSVSWYQQVLGQGPQFIFQYYEKEERGRGNFPDRFSARQFPNYSSELNVNALLLGDSALYLCASSLDIVAFFGQGTRLTVV.

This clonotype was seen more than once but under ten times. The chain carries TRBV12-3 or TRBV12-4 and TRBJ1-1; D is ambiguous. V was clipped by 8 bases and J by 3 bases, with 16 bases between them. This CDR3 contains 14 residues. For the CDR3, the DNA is TGTGCCAGCCTCCGCCCCGGCGCGGACACTGAAGCTTTCTTT. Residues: CASLRPGADTEAFF.

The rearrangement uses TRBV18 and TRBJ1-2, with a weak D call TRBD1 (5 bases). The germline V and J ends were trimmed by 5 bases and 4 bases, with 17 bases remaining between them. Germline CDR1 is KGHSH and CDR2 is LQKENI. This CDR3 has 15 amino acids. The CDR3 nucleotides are TGTGCCAGCTCAGCCACGGAAGGGACGTCCTATGGCTACACCTTC. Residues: CASSATEGTSYGYTF.

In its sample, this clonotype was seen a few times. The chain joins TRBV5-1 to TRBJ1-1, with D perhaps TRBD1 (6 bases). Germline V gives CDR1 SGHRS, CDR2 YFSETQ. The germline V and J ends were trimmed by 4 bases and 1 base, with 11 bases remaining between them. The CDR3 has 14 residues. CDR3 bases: TGCGCCAGCAGCCAACAGGGCAGGAACACTGAAGCTTTCTTT. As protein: CASSQQGRNTEAFF.

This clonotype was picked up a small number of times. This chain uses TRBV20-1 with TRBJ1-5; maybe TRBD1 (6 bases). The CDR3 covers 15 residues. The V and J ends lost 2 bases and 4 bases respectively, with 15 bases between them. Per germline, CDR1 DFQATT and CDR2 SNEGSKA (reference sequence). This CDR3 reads CSARWQGSVNQPQHF. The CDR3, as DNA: TGCAGTGCTAGATGGCAGGGGAGCGTTAATCAGCCCCAGCATTTT.

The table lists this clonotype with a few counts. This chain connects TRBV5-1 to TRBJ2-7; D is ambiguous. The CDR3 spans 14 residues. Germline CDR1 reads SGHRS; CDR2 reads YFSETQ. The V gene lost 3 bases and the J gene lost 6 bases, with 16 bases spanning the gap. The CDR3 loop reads CASSSGLESAEQYF. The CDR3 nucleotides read TGCGCCAGCAGCTCCGGGTTAGAGAGCGCCGAGCAGTACTTC.

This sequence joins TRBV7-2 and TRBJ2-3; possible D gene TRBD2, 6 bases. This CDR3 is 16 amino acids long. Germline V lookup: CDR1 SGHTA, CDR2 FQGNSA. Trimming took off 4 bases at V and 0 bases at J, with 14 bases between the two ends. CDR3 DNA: TGTGCCAGCAGCTCGCCGCGGGGTACTAGCACAGATACGCAGTATTTT. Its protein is CASSSPRGTSTDTQYF.

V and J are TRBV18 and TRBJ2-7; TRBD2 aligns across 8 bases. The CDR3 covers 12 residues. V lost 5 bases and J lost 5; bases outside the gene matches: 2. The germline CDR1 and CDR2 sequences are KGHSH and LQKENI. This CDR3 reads CASSSGGDEQYF. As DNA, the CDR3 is TGTGCCAGCTCATCCGGGGGGGACGAGCAGTACTTC.

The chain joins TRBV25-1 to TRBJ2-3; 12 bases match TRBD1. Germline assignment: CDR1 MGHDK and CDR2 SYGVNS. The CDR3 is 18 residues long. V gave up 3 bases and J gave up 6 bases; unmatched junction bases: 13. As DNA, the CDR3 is TGTGCCAGCAGTGAGGTACCGGGACAGGGGGCTATTTTTGATACGCAGTATTTT. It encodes CASSEVPGQGAIFDTQYF.

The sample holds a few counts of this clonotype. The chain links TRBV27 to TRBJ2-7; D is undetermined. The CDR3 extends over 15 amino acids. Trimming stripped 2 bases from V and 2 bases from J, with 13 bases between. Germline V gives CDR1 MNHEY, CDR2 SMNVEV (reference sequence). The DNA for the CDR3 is TGTGCCAGCAGTTTAAGGCAGGACGAACCCTACGAGCAGTACTTC. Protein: CASSLRQDEPYEQYF.

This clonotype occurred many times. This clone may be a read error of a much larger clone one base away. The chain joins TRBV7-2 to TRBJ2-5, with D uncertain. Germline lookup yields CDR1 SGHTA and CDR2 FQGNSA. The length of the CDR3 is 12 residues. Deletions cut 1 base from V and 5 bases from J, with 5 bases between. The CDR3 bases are TGTGCCAGCAGCTTAGAGGCGGAGACCCAGTACTTC. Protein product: CASSLEAETQYF.

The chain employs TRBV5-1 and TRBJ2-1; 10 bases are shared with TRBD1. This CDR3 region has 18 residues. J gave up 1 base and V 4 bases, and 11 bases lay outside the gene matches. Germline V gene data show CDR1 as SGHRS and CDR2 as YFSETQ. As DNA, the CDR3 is TGCGCCAGCAGCCTCGGGACAGGGGATACGTGGTCCTACAATGAGCAGTTCTTC. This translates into CASSLGTGDTWSYNEQFF.

The CDR3 DNA sequence: TGTGCCAGCAGTTCTGGACGGAGAGGATACAATGAGCAGTTCTTC. It translates to CASSSGRRGYNEQFF. This chain connects TRBV6-6 to TRBJ2-1, with D hard to call. The CDR3 covers 15 residues. Germline CDR1 MNHNY, CDR2 SVGAGI (reference sequence). V was clipped by 4 bases and J by 4 bases, with 14 bases between them.

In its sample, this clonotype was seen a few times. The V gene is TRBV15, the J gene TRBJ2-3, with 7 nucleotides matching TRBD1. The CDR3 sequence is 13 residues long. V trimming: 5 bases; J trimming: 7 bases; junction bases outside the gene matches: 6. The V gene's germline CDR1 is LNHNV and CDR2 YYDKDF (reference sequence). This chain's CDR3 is CATSRDSPYTQYF. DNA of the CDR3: TGTGCCACCAGCCGGGACAGCCCCTATACGCAGTATTTT.

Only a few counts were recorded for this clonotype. In nucleotides, the CDR3 is TGTGCCAGCAGTTCGTTCACGCAGCGGAACACTGAAGCTTTCTTT. This sequence encodes CASSSFTQRNTEAFF. The chain has TRBV6-5 and TRBJ1-1; no firm D call. The germline V gene encodes CDR1 MNHEY and CDR2 SVGAGI. The V gene lost 4 bases and the J gene lost 1 base, with 13 bases spanning the gap. CDR3 length equals 15 residues.

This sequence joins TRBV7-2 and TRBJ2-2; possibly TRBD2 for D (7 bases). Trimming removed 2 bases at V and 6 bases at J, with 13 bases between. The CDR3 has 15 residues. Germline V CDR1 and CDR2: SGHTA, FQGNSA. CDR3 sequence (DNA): TGTGCCAGCAGCTTAACGGGGGGCCTCGCCGGGGAGCTGTTTTTT. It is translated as CASSLTGGLAGELFF. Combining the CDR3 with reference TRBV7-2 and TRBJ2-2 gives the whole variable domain GAGVSQSPSNKVTEKGKDVELRCDPISGHTALYWYRQSLGQGLEFLIYFQGNSAPDKSGLPSDRFSAERTGGSVSTLTIQRTQQEDSAVYLCASSLTGGLAGELFFGEGSRLTVL.

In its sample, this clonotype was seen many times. CDR3 in DNA: TGTGCCAGCAGCCTACAGGGCTCCTATAATTCACCCCTCCACTTT. It yields the protein CASSLQGSYNSPLHF. This rearrangement joins TRBV12-3 or TRBV12-4 to TRBJ1-6; D is perhaps TRBD1 (6 bases). The ends were cut back, 6 bases at V and 0 bases at J, with 9 bases in the middle. CDR3 length equals 15 residues.